This T cell receptor (beta chain) was obtained from a study of radiotherapy plus CTLA-4 blockade in lung cancer. Study at large: The study recorded objective responses in about 20% of patients and disease control in approximately 31%.

TCRdb's copy holds only in-frame clones and misses some; the assay was immunoSEQ multiplex PCR. This table has about 62,000 clones, roughly 76% appearing once. In the case of this clone: Its cognate antigen is unknown.

Whole-study findings and limits: Among blood TCR repertoires after radiotherapy plus ipilimumab, tumor-derived clones expanded.

Trimming cost V 2 bases and J 5 bases, with 9 bases left between them. CDR1 and CDR2 (germline): SGHTA, FQGNSA. The length of the CDR3 is 13 residues. The starting material was peripheral blood, obtained from a patient treated with radiotherapy plus ipilimumab. This receptor was obtained from a human donor with non-small cell lung cancer who had a complete response to radiotherapy plus ipilimumab. The V and J genes are TRBV7-2 and TRBJ1-1; perhaps TRBD1 as D (5 bases). For the CDR3, the DNA is TGTGCCAGCAGCTTACACCAGGGAACTGAAGCTTTCTTT. This sequence encodes CASSLHQGTEAFF.